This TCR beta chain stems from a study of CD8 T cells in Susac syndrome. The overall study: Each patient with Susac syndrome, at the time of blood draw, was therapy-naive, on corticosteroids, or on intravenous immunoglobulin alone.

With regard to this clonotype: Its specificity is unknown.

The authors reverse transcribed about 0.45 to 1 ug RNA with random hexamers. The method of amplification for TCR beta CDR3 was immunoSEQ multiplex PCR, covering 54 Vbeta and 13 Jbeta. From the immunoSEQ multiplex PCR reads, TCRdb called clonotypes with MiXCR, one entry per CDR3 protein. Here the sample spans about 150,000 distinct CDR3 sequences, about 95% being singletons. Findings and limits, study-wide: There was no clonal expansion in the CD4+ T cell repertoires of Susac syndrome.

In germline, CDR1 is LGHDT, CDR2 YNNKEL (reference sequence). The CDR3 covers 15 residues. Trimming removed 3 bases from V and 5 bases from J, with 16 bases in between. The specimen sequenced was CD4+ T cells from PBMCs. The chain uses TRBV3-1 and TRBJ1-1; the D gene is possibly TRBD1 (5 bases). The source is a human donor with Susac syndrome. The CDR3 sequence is CASSHGQGVKTEAFF. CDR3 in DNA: TGTGCCAGCAGCCACGGACAAGGCGTTAAGACTGAAGCTTTCTTT. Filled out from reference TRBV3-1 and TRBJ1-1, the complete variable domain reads DTAVSQTPKYLVTQMGNDKSIKCEQNLGHDTMYWYKQDSKKFLKIMFSYNNKELIINETVPNRFSPKSPDKAHLNLHINSLELGDSAVYFCASSHGQGVKTEAFFGQGTRLTVV.